This T cell receptor (beta chain) came from a study of cytomegalovirus exposure and HLA in healthy donors. Concerning this clone itself: Sequence at one end of the junction differs from germline and may be a read error.

PCR primers comprised 60 Vbeta and 13 Jbeta primers. Libraries were prepared by immunoSEQ multiplex PCR; TCRdb keeps only in-frame clonotypes and omits some of them. There are 100,000 to 150,000 clones in the sample; 65% to 90% occur only once, and under 3% lies in the top ten. Germline V gives CDR1 SEHNR, CDR2 FQNEAQ (reference sequence). This CDR3 is 16 amino acids long. This chain joins TRBV7-9 and TRBJ2-3; the D gene is possibly TRBD2 (6 bases). This TCR was recovered from a woman aged 18-29 years in good health and CMV-seropositive. The sequenced material came from PBMCs. The CDR3 region has the DNA TGTTCCAGCAGCATCAGACTAGTGGTTGTGGGAGATACGCAGTATTTT. As protein: CSSSIRLVVVGDTQYF.